What follows are 26 T cell receptor beta chains derived from one specimen sequenced in a study of blood T cell repertoires in COVID-19. Produced via immunoSEQ multiplex PCR; TCRdb's table is partial and in-frame only. The sample contains roughly 480,000 clones, about 91% of which appear only once. The specimen was peripheral blood. The receptors derive from a man aged 18-30 years with COVID-19, enrolled during active disease.

The chain uses TRBV7-3 and TRBJ2-1, with 12 bases lining up with TRBD2. Germline CDR1 reads SGHTA; CDR2 reads FQGTGA. With 4 bases clipped from V and 8 bases from J, the junction kept 6 bases outside the gene matches. The CDR3 is 15 residues long. The CDR3 protein is CASSSTSGRVYEQFF. The CDR3 coding sequence is TGTGCCAGCAGCTCGACTAGCGGGAGAGTGTATGAGCAGTTCTTC.

V gene TRBV19 combines with J gene TRBJ1-1; no definite D call. The germline V and J ends were trimmed by 3 bases and 6 bases, with 14 bases remaining between them. This CDR3 has 14 amino acids. Germline values: CDR1 LNHDA, CDR2 SQIVND (reference sequence). CDR3 DNA: TGTGCCAGTAGTATTGGGGTACCGGACTCTGAAGCTTTCTTT. Amino acids: CASSIGVPDSEAFF.

The J gene is TRBJ1-2, the V gene TRBV11-2, with D possibly matching TRBD1 (5 bases). CDR1 and CDR2 (germline): SGHAT, FQNNGV. CDR3 size: 16 residues. V was clipped by 1 base and J by 1 base, with 13 bases between them. The CDR3: CASSLVGGSRNYGYTF. The DNA of the CDR3 is TGTGCCAGCAGCTTAGTGGGGGGTTCGCGTAACTATGGCTACACCTTC.

The genes are TRBV5-4 and TRBJ1-2; 9 bases agree with TRBD1. The junction had 8 bases not matched to a gene; V was cut back by 0 bases and J by 8 bases. CDR1 and CDR2 from the germline V gene are SGHNT and YYREEE (reference sequence). The CDR3 runs to 15 residues. The chain's CDR3 is CASSLDTGGAIGYTF. CDR3 DNA sequence: TGTGCCAGCAGCTTGGATACAGGGGGCGCTATCGGCTACACCTTC. The full variable domain, its missing parts supplied by reference TRBV5-4 and TRBJ1-2, is ETGVTQSPTHLIKTRGQQVTLRCSSQSGHNTVSWYQQALGQGPQFIFQYYREEENGRGNFPPRFSGLQFPNYSSELNVNALELDDSALYLCASSLDTGGAIGYTFGSGTRLTVV.

This chain uses TRBV7-3 with TRBJ2-5, with 7 nucleotides matching TRBD1. The trim removed 5 bases at V and 6 bases at J, leaving 9 bases unmatched. Per the germline V gene, CDR1 is SGHTA and CDR2 is FQGTGA. This CDR3 spans 14 amino acids. DNA of the CDR3: TGTGCCAGCAGCCCAGCCCAGGGGGTAAAGACCCAGTACTTC. Residues: CASSPAQGVKTQYF.

The genes are TRBV29-1 and TRBJ2-1; TRBD2 aligns across 11 bases. V gave up 4 bases and J gave up 4 bases; unmatched junction bases: 9. The CDR3 runs to 16 residues. Germline lookup yields CDR1 SQVTM and CDR2 ANQGSEA. The CDR3 region has the DNA TGCAGCGTTGCCGGGCCTAGCGGGAGGACGTACAATGAGCAGTTCTTC. Protein product: CSVAGPSGRTYNEQFF.

CDR3 region: CASSERTSGHNEQFF. The CDR3 nucleotides are TGCGCCAGCAGTGAAAGGACTAGCGGGCACAATGAGCAGTTCTTC. V usage is TRBV10-1 and J usage is TRBJ2-1; 11 positions agree with TRBD2. Germline V gene sequence: CDR1 WNHNN, CDR2 SYGVQD (reference sequence). Trimming cost V 3 bases and J 5 bases; bases outside gene matches: 3. This CDR3 is built from 15 residues.

The genes are TRBV23-1 and TRBJ2-7, with TRBD2 matching 7 bases. TRBV23-1 is recorded as an ORF, its role being uncertain. V lost 4 bases to trimming and J lost 3 bases; unmatched junction nucleotides: 9. The CDR3 has 15 residues. As DNA, the CDR3 is TGCGCCAGCAGTCCATTGGGGAGGGACCGCTACGAGCAGTACTTC. Amino acids: CASSPLGRDRYEQYF.

The table lists this clone with a count of one. The rearrangement uses TRBV4-2 and TRBJ1-1; TRBD1 matches 8 bases. Germline V gene sequence: CDR1 LGHNA, CDR2 YNFKEQ. The CDR3 sequence is 14 residues long. V trimming: 5 bases; J trimming: 6 bases; junction bases outside the gene matches: 8. For the CDR3, the DNA is TGTGCCAGCAGCTCGGACAGGGCGAAAGCTGAAGCTTTCTTT. Translating it yields CASSSDRAKAEAFF.

This clone was detected a few times. This chain connects TRBV24-1 to TRBJ2-1; D unclear. CDR3 size: 13 residues. V lost 1 base to trimming and J lost 8 bases, with 8 bases between them. Germline V gene lookup returns CDR1 KGHDR and CDR2 SFDVKD. The CDR3 DNA reads TGTGCCACCAGTGATTTACTGCGAGATGAGCAGTTCTTC. It codes for CATSDLLRDEQFF.

This clone appeared a single time. The chain joins TRBV19 to TRBJ1-4, with TRBD1 identical over 8 bases. Germline CDR1 LNHDA, CDR2 SQIVND (reference sequence). V was clipped by 5 bases and J by 8 bases; unmatched bases: 4. This CDR3 is built from 13 residues. DNA for the CDR3: TGTGCCAGTAGTGGAACAGGGGGGGAAAAACTGTTTTTT. This encodes CASSGTGGEKLFF.

Comment on this clone: Other nucleotide sequences in the sample specify the same CDR3. The rearrangement links TRBV5-1 to TRBJ2-1; TRBD1 aligns across 10 bases. CDR1 and CDR2 (germline): SGHRS, YFSETQ. With V trimmed by 0 bases and J by 3 bases, 0 bases remained unmatched. This CDR3 has 15 residues. The DNA for the CDR3 is TGCGCCAGCAGCTTGGGGACAGGGGGCTACAATGAGCAGTTCTTC. Its protein product is CASSLGTGGYNEQFF.

V gene TRBV19 combines with J gene TRBJ2-3, with D possibly matching TRBD2 (5 bases). Trimming pared 4 bases from V and 4 bases from J, leaving 6 bases between. The CDR3 loop spans 12 amino acids. Germline assignment: CDR1 LNHDA and CDR2 SQIVND (reference sequence). As DNA, the CDR3 is TGTGCCAGTAGTAGAGGGCCAGATACGCAGTATTTT. This sequence encodes CASSRGPDTQYF.

The chain has TRBV24-1 and TRBJ2-3; tentatively, D is TRBD2 (5 bases). V dropped 2 bases and J dropped 3 bases, with 23 bases sitting between them. Germline-derived CDR1 and CDR2 are KGHDR and SFDVKD. The CDR3 spans 19 residues. The CDR3 bases are TGTGCCACCAGTGATTCTTTTGATCGGGGATTCATAGGAACAGATACGCAGTATTTT. Protein product: CATSDSFDRGFIGTDTQYF.

J is TRBJ1-1 and V is TRBV4-2, with 7 bases lining up with TRBD1. CDR1 is LGHNA and CDR2 is YNFKEQ in the germline V gene. V dropped 5 bases and J dropped 1; count of bases not matched to a gene: 4. This CDR3 comprises 14 residues. The CDR3 DNA sequence: TGTGCCAGCAGCACCCGACAGGGGAACACTGAAGCTTTCTTT. Its translation: CASSTRQGNTEAFF.

The chain uses TRBV18 and TRBJ2-6, with D perhaps matching TRBD1 (6 bases). Germline V gene data show CDR1 as KGHSH and CDR2 as LQKENI. The CDR3 spans 16 residues. Trimming removed 1 base at V and 2 bases at J, with 9 bases between. For the CDR3, the DNA is TGTGCCAGCTCACCACAGGGGGAAGCTGGGGCCAACGTCCTGACTTTC. Residues: CASSPQGEAGANVLTF.

This clone appeared once. The rearrangement links TRBV2 to TRBJ2-3; maybe TRBD1 (6 bases). Germline CDR1 is SNHLY and CDR2 is FYNNEI. The CDR3 totals 17 residues. Trimming cost V 1 base and J 0 bases, with 14 bases left between them. For the CDR3, the DNA is TGTGCCAGCAGTGAAGTTTCACAGGGTACTAGCACAGATACGCAGTATTTT. This sequence encodes CASSEVSQGTSTDTQYF.

This chain uses TRBV10-2 with TRBJ1-2; the D gene is possibly TRBD1 (6 bases). The V gene lost 4 bases and the J gene lost 8 bases, with 23 bases spanning the gap. CDR1 and CDR2 (germline): WSHSY, SAAADI. The CDR3 totals 16 residues. The CDR3: CASSGGLQGGYGGYTF. The DNA for the CDR3 is TGCGCCAGCAGTGGGGGCTTACAGGGCGGTTATGGAGGCTACACCTTC.

This chain uses TRBV19 with TRBJ2-3, with 8 bases matching TRBD2. Germline assignment: CDR1 LNHDA and CDR2 SQIVND (reference sequence). This CDR3 is built from 17 residues. V trimming: 5 bases; J trimming: 2 bases; junction bases outside the gene matches: 12. The CDR3 DNA reads TGTGCCAGTAGTCGGGGGGGTGCTTCAAGACCCACAGATACGCAGTATTTT. It translates to CASSRGGASRPTDTQYF.

This clone occurred a few times. The rearrangement uses TRBV3-1 (or the pseudogene TRBV3-2) and TRBJ2-2; TRBD2 matches 8 bases. The germline V gene encodes CDR1 LGHDT and CDR2 YNNKEL (reference sequence). The CDR3 extends over 16 amino acids. J gave up 1 base and V 4 bases, and 5 bases lay outside the gene matches. The chain's CDR3 is CASSPRGGENTGELFF. As DNA, the CDR3 is TGTGCCAGCAGCCCCCGGGGGGGGGAGAACACCGGGGAGCTGTTTTTT.

The chain joins TRBV27 to TRBJ2-7; weak D call: TRBD1 (5 bases). The CDR3 covers 11 residues. Trimming cost V 5 bases and J 6 bases, with 8 bases left between them. Germline V gene lookup returns CDR1 MNHEY and CDR2 SMNVEV (reference sequence). The CDR3 sequence is CASSRGVEQYF. As DNA, the CDR3 is TGTGCCAGCAGTAGGGGTGTCGAGCAGTACTTC.

V is TRBV7-9 and J is TRBJ2-2; 7 bases line up with TRBD2. This CDR3 is 15 amino acids long. Trimming cost V 5 bases and J 2 bases; bases outside gene matches: 5. Germline V gene lookup returns CDR1 SEHNR and CDR2 FQNEAQ (reference sequence). The CDR3 loop reads CASSATSANTGELFF. The DNA of the CDR3 is TGTGCCAGCAGCGCTACTAGCGCAAACACCGGGGAGCTGTTTTTT.

The chain carries TRBV7-2 and TRBJ2-2, with D maybe TRBD2 (5 bases). Trimming cost V 3 bases and J 5 bases, with 16 bases left between them. There are 16 residues in the CDR3. Per the germline V gene, CDR1 is SGHTA and CDR2 is FQGNSA. The CDR3 reads CASSLGRVIRTGELFF. The CDR3 DNA follows: TGTGCCAGCAGCTTGGGGAGAGTAATAAGAACCGGGGAGCTGTTTTTT.

V is TRBV5-8 and J is TRBJ1-6; 9 bases map to TRBD1. This CDR3 has 15 residues. V trimming: 4 bases; J trimming: 10 bases; junction bases outside the gene matches: 9. Per germline, CDR1 SGHTS and CDR2 YDEGEE. The CDR3 DNA is TGTGCCAGCAGCCCTAGGGACAGGGACGGCTCACCCCTCCACTTT. The encoded protein is CASSPRDRDGSPLHF.

The gene calls are TRBV24-1 and TRBJ2-7, with 13 bases identical to TRBD2. The germline gives CDR1 KGHDR, CDR2 SFDVKD. V lost 5 bases, J lost 4 bases, and 7 bases stayed unmatched. This CDR3 contains 16 residues. CDR3 in DNA: TGTGCCACCAGTGGCCCGGGACTAGCGGGGAATTACGAGCAGTACTTC. Protein sequence: CATSGPGLAGNYEQYF.

The rearrangement joins TRBV29-1 to TRBJ2-1; D call uncertain. V lost 8 bases and J lost 4, with 9 bases in between. The length of the CDR3 is 11 residues. Germline CDR1 and CDR2: SQVTM and ANQGSEA. CDR3 loop: CSSSMYNEQFF. The CDR3 nucleotides are TGCAGCTCCTCTATGTACAATGAGCAGTTCTTC.